This is a list of T cell receptor beta chains from one sample in a study of cytomegalovirus exposure and HLA in healthy donors. Profiling relied on immunoSEQ multiplex PCR, and the TCRdb table lists in-frame clones only, not all of them. The table lists about 160,000 clones, 86% of them singletons, with around 6% in the top ten. The specimen was PBMCs. Receptors were obtained from a woman in her twenties or thirties in good health and CMV-seronegative. The CDR3 runs from the conserved cysteine through the conserved F or W.

cdr3_length j_call v_call cdr3_aa
15 TRBJ1-3 TRBV7-9 CASSLAPGVGNTIYF
14 TRBJ2-1 TRBV6-1 CASSDVLWVNEQFF
16 TRBJ1-1 TRBV13 CASSTLPGGGGTEAFF
13 TRBJ2-1 TRBV11-2 CASSLQPLNEQFF
14 TRBJ1-2 TRBV6-6 CASSYPEPKYGYTF
15 TRBJ2-1 TRBV7-3 CASSRTSGGYNEQFF
13 TRBJ1-5 TRBV7-2 CASSPNGNQPQHF
13 TRBJ1-1 TRBV6-1 CASQLRMNTEAFF
15 TRBJ2-7 TRBV2 CASSSKGLAGHEQYF
13 TRBJ2-7 TRBV6-1 CATDARGTYEQYF
16 TRBJ1-2 TRBV6-6 CASSYWLREGDYGYTF
15 TRBJ1-1 TRBV9 CASSVEGQGGTEAFF
16 TRBJ2-7 TRBV18 CASSPPNGHLAYEQYF
13 TRBJ1-2 TRBV2 CASRKGQLYGYTF
15 TRBJ2-5 TRBV5-1 CASSSNPGTEETQYF
14 TRBJ1-3 TRBV30 CAWTFGGAGNTIYF
15 TRBJ1-5 TRBV4-1 CASSQGRQNNQPQHF
12 TRBJ2-1 TRBV7-9 CASSQGRNEQFF
15 TRBJ2-7 TRBV7-6 CASSSGTSGTYEQYF
14 TRBJ2-1 TRBV2 CASSEPNSYNEQFF
16 TRBJ2-7 TRBV7-9 CASSPLGQGVHYEQYF
14 TRBJ1-2 TRBV28 CASGPGGVVDGYTF
12 TRBJ1-1 TRBV6-5 CASSYSTWPAFF
15 TRBJ2-3 TRBV28 CASSFLAGVPDTQYF
14 TRBJ1-2 TRBV19 CAATPQGAVDGYTF
14 TRBJ1-1 TRBV7-9 CASSLLPVGTEAFF
16 TRBJ2-7 TRBV6-5 CASSYFHGQGSYEQYF
14 TRBJ2-3 TRBV7-3 CASSARTSTDTQYF
13 TRBJ2-3 TRBV6-1 CASSETYLDTQYF
13 TRBJ2-1 TRBV30 CAWSAVVDNEQFF
20 TRBJ1-5 TRBV19 CASSIFIIDRGLIGNQPQHF
16 TRBJ1-5 TRBV28 CASKPRDSRSNQPQHF
15 TRBJ1-6 TRBV10-3 CAIPGTQMLVLSVVF
14 TRBJ1-5 TRBV11-3 CASSLECYEQPQHF
14 TRBJ2-7 TRBV19 CASSIFHSSYEQYF
15 TRBJ2-3 TRBV7-3 CASGTSGGEADTQYF
17 TRBJ2-7 TRBV5-1 CASSLGAGTRGVYEQYF
12 TRBJ2-4 TRBV4-3 CASSQDRAIQYF
15 TRBJ2-1 TRBV4-1 CASSRITSSYNEQFF
14 TRBJ2-3 TRBV5-1 CASSTPGGSNTQYF
14 TRBJ2-2 TRBV7-3 CASSITGNTGELFF
14 TRBJ2-3 TRBV5-1 CASSLAQPTDTQYF
16 TRBJ2-7 TRBV7-2 CASSLSPGQGYYEQYF
14 TRBJ1-1 TRBV4-1 CASSQDPPGREAFF
13 TRBJ1-5 TRBV29-1 CSVATGGRQPQHF
13 TRBJ2-1 TRBV10-3 CATSARDRDNLFF
13 TRBJ2-7 TRBV7-8 CASSRIRGDEQYF
15 TRBJ1-1 TRBV25-1 CASSAAGAVNTEAFF
18 TRBJ1-6 TRBV4-3 CASSQETDLSSYNSPLHF
15 TRBJ2-2 TRBV7-3 CASGMGLAGSRELFF
12 TRBJ1-1 TRBV30 CAWSEWNTEAFF
15 TRBJ1-1 TRBV2 CASSEVPGQGSEAFF
15 TRBJ2-1 TRBV6-4 CASSEGLAGYNEQFF
16 TRBJ2-1 TRBV7-8 CASSLGRLAGTNEQFF
11 TRBJ2-7 TRBV19 CATYFGNEQYF
14 TRBJ1-6 TRBV6-5 CASSYGRAGSPLHF
16 TRBJ1-1 TRBV19 CASRWGSATLNTEAFF
14 TRBJ1-2 TRBV5-4 CASSLYQANYGYTF
14 TRBJ2-7 TRBV25-1 CASSDSLGNHEQYF
14 TRBJ1-1 TRBV6-6 CASIKPRENTEAFF